This T cell receptor (beta chain) was found in a study of blood T cells in healthy people across ages. Findings and caveats of the study: Naive T cell percentage strongly correlated with TCR beta diversity.

This clonotype was seen at least ten times. Its target is not known. Next came a second PCR, run for about 7 to 11 cycles, which used a sample-barcoded 5' primer along with a J-beta primer mix. TCRdb called the 5' RACE reads again in MiXCR, with one record for every CDR3 protein. The table shows 1,500,000 or so distinct CDR3 sequences, with about 45% occurring only once. The sample providers were healthy Caucasian people from Russia, aged roughly 6 to 95. V was shortened by 0 bases and J by 8 bases, with 6 bases between the two germline ends. Germline CDR1 and CDR2: SGHNT and YYREEE (reference sequence). The CDR3 loop spans 12 amino acids.

The sequence derives from a young woman in good health. The sequenced sample consisted of blood. V and J are TRBV5-4 and TRBJ2-1; no clear D gene. CDR3 in DNA: TGTGCCAGCAGCTTGGGGCTCGATGAGCAGTTCTTC. This translates into CASSLGLDEQFF.